This note documents a single TCR beta chain sequence. No antigen is known for it. Treatment: over 15 received Ad26.COV2.S at low or high dose, single or two shots; 5 received placebo; per-sample allocation not given. Samples analyzed were those drawn on day 63 after the first vaccine or placebo injection. The record originates from a study of Ad26.COV2.S vaccination and SARS-CoV-2 variants. Study-level background: In the study, Ad26.COV2.S was injected intramuscularly once, or twice 56 days apart.

Sequencing was performed with immunoSEQ multiplex PCR; in TCRdb, only in-frame clones are kept and a portion is missing. The sample comprises 400,000 to 450,000 clones, 90% of which are singletons, and about 4.1% rests with the top ten. The germline V and J ends were trimmed by 10 bases and 12 bases, with 19 bases remaining between them. Germline values: CDR1 LNHDA, CDR2 SQIVND (reference sequence). This CDR3 is 12 amino acids long. General study findings and limits: The TCR breadth and depth analyses may have understated or missed part of the total T cell responses. Non-spike TCR breadth showed similarity between vaccine and placebo recipients.

The TCR comes from a person between 18 and 59 years old who received the Ad26.COV2.S COVID-19 vaccine or a placebo. Source: peripheral blood, taken in a trial of Ad26.COV2.S vaccine versus placebo. This chain connects TRBV19 to TRBJ2-1; D is possibly TRBD1 or TRBD2 (5 bases each). The CDR3 DNA reads TGTGCCACCAAGGGAGTGGGGGAGTCGCAGTTCTTC. It codes for CATKGVGESQFF.